Presented here are 29 T cell receptor beta chains from one specimen sequenced in a study of blood T cell repertoires in COVID-19. Repertoires were generated with immunoSEQ multiplex PCR, while TCRdb's copy carries only in-frame clones and drops some. The repertoire consists of approximately 54,000 clones, with around nine tenths occurring once and the leading ten covering almost 4%. The sample was peripheral blood. Receptors originate from a man aged 50-59 years with acute or convalescent COVID-19.

The chain employs TRBV7-2 and TRBJ2-4, with TRBD1 matching 8 bases. The CDR3 runs to 15 residues. After removal of 5 bases from V and 8 bases from J, the junction contained 11 bases not matched to a gene. Germline loops: CDR1 SGHTA, CDR2 FQGNSA. This CDR3 reads CASSRRTGTRDIQYF. The CDR3 region has the DNA TGTGCCAGCAGCAGACGGACAGGGACAAGGGACATTCAGTACTTC.

This clone occurred once. This sequence joins TRBV10-3 and TRBJ2-5, with TRBD2 matching 12 bases. CDR3 length equals 16 residues. V was clipped by 3 bases and J by 5 bases; unmatched bases: 7. The germline gives CDR1 ENHRY, CDR2 SYGVKD. The chain's CDR3 is CAISDGLAGRGETQYF. The CDR3 bases are TGTGCCATCAGTGATGGACTAGCGGGACGCGGTGAGACCCAGTACTTC.

This clone was detected once. V usage is TRBV7-2 and J usage is TRBJ1-4, with 9 bases that match TRBD1. Germline V CDR1 and CDR2: SGHTA, FQGNSA. V shed 4 bases and J 7 bases; nucleotides not matched to a gene: 4. The length of the CDR3 is 14 residues. The CDR3 protein is CASSSGTGSEKLFF. In nucleotides, the CDR3 is TGTGCCAGCAGCTCCGGGACAGGGAGTGAAAAACTGTTTTTT.

The J gene is TRBJ2-3, the V gene TRBV6-1; the D gene is possibly TRBD2 (5 bases). The V end lost 4 bases, the J end lost 5 bases, and 19 bases lay between the germline ends. CDR1 and CDR2 (germline): MNHNS, SASEGT. The CDR3 has 16 amino acids. The DNA for the CDR3 is TGTGCCAGCAGTGGTCTAGCCGGAAACTTCATAGATACGCAGTATTTT. Translation gives CASSGLAGNFIDTQYF.

The chain links TRBV6-5 to TRBJ1-2; 9 bases agree with TRBD1. Losses at the gene ends were 6 bases for V and 4 bases for J; bases not matched to a gene: 9. Germline V gene sequence: CDR1 MNHEY, CDR2 SVGAGI. There are 15 residues in the CDR3. The CDR3 nucleotides are TGTGCCAGCAGACTGGGACAGGGTGGATCCTATGGCTACACCTTC. It specifies CASRLGQGGSYGYTF.

The gene calls are TRBV4-3 and TRBJ1-1; possibly TRBD1 for D (6 bases). Germline CDR1 and CDR2: LGHNA and YSLEER. Trimming took off 4 bases at V and 1 base at J, with 7 bases between the two ends. The CDR3 is 13 residues long. The CDR3 is CASSPQGNTEAFF. The CDR3 DNA follows: TGCGCCAGCAGCCCACAGGGGAACACTGAAGCTTTCTTT.

This chain connects TRBV4-3 to TRBJ1-1; D perhaps matches TRBD1 (5 bases). Germline assignment: CDR1 LGHNA and CDR2 YSLEER. This CDR3 is built from 19 residues. The germline V and J ends were trimmed by 1 base and 0 bases, with 21 bases remaining between them. CDR3 in DNA: TGCGCCAGCAGCCAAGGAGTGACCCACGGGGACTGGGTGAACACTGAAGCTTTCTTT. Its protein is CASSQGVTHGDWVNTEAFF.

This clone was recorded only once. The chain has TRBV9 and TRBJ2-7; tentatively, D is TRBD2 (6 bases). Trimming took off 3 bases at V and 3 bases at J, with 7 bases between the two ends. The germline gives CDR1 SGDLS, CDR2 YYNGEE. CDR3 length equals 12 residues. In nucleotides, the CDR3 is TGTGCCAGCAGCGGGAGGGGCTACGAGCAGTACTTC. This encodes CASSGRGYEQYF.

The genes are TRBV6-5 and TRBJ2-1, with 7 nucleotides matching TRBD2. CDR3 length: 15 residues. The J segment lost 4 bases and the V segment lost 6 bases, leaving 9 bases of the junction unmatched. Germline V gene lookup returns CDR1 MNHEY and CDR2 SVGAGI. CDR3 coding DNA: TGTGCCAGCAGCGCAGGACCAGCGGGGTACAATGAGCAGTTCTTC. It yields the protein CASSAGPAGYNEQFF.

This chain joins TRBV5-5 and TRBJ1-5; possibly TRBD1 for D (5 bases). Germline V gene sequence: CDR1 SGHKS, CDR2 YYEKEE (reference sequence). The CDR3 runs 16 residues. The ends were cut back, 1 base at V and 6 bases at J, with 17 bases in the middle. The CDR3 DNA is TGTGCCAGCAGCTTGTTAGCATCCGGGGGTAGTCAGCCCCAGCATTTT. Translated, it gives CASSLLASGGSQPQHF.

This sequence joins TRBV6-5 and TRBJ2-1; TRBD2 agrees at 9 bases. CDR1 is MNHEY and CDR2 is SVGAGI in the germline V gene. This CDR3 has 12 amino acids. With V trimmed by 5 bases and J by 9 bases, 2 bases remained unmatched. CDR3 sequence reads: CASSTAGGEQFF. CDR3 bases: TGTGCCAGCAGTACAGCGGGGGGTGAGCAGTTCTTC.

The chain employs TRBV3-1 (or the pseudogene TRBV3-2) and TRBJ2-1; no clear D. V was trimmed by 0 bases and J by 6 bases, leaving 15 bases between them. Germline CDR1 LGHDT, CDR2 YNNKEL (reference sequence). CDR3 size: 16 residues. Here the CDR3 reads CASSQDPSARGNEQFF. CDR3 DNA sequence: TGTGCCAGCAGCCAAGATCCAAGCGCCCGTGGCAATGAGCAGTTCTTC.

The chain combines TRBV11-2 with TRBJ2-3; possible D gene TRBD2, 6 bases. The germline gives CDR1 SGHAT, CDR2 FQNNGV. There are 15 residues in the CDR3. V lost 3 bases, J lost 2 bases, and 12 bases lay in between. Written as DNA, the CDR3 is TGTGCCAGCAGCTTGGGGAGGACGAACACAGATACGCAGTATTTT. It yields the protein CASSLGRTNTDTQYF.

The J gene is TRBJ1-1, the V gene TRBV7-6; 8 bases align to TRBD1. V trimming: 1 base; J trimming: 1 base; junction bases outside the gene matches: 2. Germline-derived CDR1 and CDR2 are SGHVS and FNYEAQ. This CDR3 has 15 amino acids. CDR3 coding DNA: TGTGCCAGCAGCTTAGAAGGGACAGGGAACACTGAAGCTTTCTTT. This encodes CASSLEGTGNTEAFF.

The chain is built from TRBV19 and TRBJ2-1; 8 positions agree with TRBD1. This CDR3 region has 14 residues. In germline, CDR1 is LNHDA, CDR2 SQIVND (reference sequence). Unmatched junction bases numbered 7, after V lost 3 bases and J lost 9 bases. The CDR3 DNA is TGTGCCAGTAGTATCCGGACAGGGAATCGTGAGCAGTTCTTC. Encoded protein: CASSIRTGNREQFF.

The CDR3 DNA reads TGTGCCAGCAGGTTTACTAGCGGGCGGCAGTACTTC. Residues: CASRFTSGRQYF. The rearrangement joins TRBV2 to TRBJ2-7, with TRBD2 identical over 9 bases. Germline assignment: CDR1 SNHLY and CDR2 FYNNEI. With 6 bases clipped from V and 9 bases from J, the junction kept 6 bases outside the gene matches. The CDR3 sequence is 12 residues long.

The rearrangement uses TRBV5-1 and TRBJ2-4; unclear D gene. The germline V gene encodes CDR1 SGHRS and CDR2 YFSETQ. The length of the CDR3 is 13 residues. Deletions cut 0 bases from V and 8 bases from J, with 9 bases between. The CDR3 DNA reads as TGCGCCAGCAGCTTGGCTTCCTCTGACATTCAGTACTTC. Translating it yields CASSLASSDIQYF.

This clone was seen only once. The rearrangement links TRBV20-1 to TRBJ2-1, with 8 bases lining up with TRBD2. Germline CDR1 and CDR2: DFQATT and SNEGSKA (reference sequence). V shed 3 bases, J shed 8 bases, and the junction held 3 bases outside the gene matches. This CDR3 has 12 residues. CDR3 coding DNA: TGCAGTGCTAGTATCGGGGGGGATGAGCAGTTCTTC. Protein: CSASIGGDEQFF.

The chain combines TRBV11-3 with TRBJ2-7, with 8 positions matching TRBD2. This CDR3 contains 15 residues. The V gene's germline CDR1 is SGHNT and CDR2 YENEEA. The V segment lost 1 base and the J segment 2 bases; nucleotides outside the gene matches: 4. DNA for the CDR3: TGTGCCAGCAGCTTAGTTGGAGCGGGGGCCTACGAGCAGTACTTC. Amino acids: CASSLVGAGAYEQYF.

The chain recombines TRBV19 with TRBJ2-1; the D gene is possibly TRBD2 (7 bases). The germline V gene has CDR1 LNHDA and CDR2 SQIVND (reference sequence). The germline V and J ends were trimmed by 5 bases and 5 bases, with 19 bases remaining between them. The CDR3 contains 16 residues. The CDR3 DNA follows: TGTGCCAGTAGTCCCCGGGGGGCTAGCGGCAACAATGAGCAGTTCTTC. Residues: CASSPRGASGNNEQFF.

The chain has TRBV4-2 and TRBJ2-3; 12 nucleotides agree with TRBD2. The V segment lost 2 bases and the J segment 8 bases; nucleotides outside the gene matches: 11. CDR3 length: 17 amino acids. The germline V gene encodes CDR1 LGHNA and CDR2 YNFKEQ. In DNA form, the CDR3 reads TGTGCCAGCAGCCAACCCCTAGCGGGAGGGGTCGCGGCTACGCAGTATTTT. Its translation: CASSQPLAGGVAATQYF.

The chain combines TRBV7-8 with TRBJ2-1; TRBD2 agrees at 8 bases. V shed 1 base, J shed 10 bases, and the junction held 15 bases outside the gene matches. The CDR3 totals 17 residues. Germline V gene data show CDR1 as SGHVS and CDR2 as FQNEAQ. CDR3 DNA: TGTGCCAGCAGCTTAGGAGGATCAAGCGGGAGTAGAGGGGAGCAGTTCTTC. This encodes CASSLGGSSGSRGEQFF.

The chain couples TRBV11-2 to TRBJ2-3; 8 bases agree with TRBD1. V shed 3 bases, J shed 2 bases, and the junction held 7 bases outside the gene matches. Germline assignment: CDR1 SGHAT and CDR2 FQNNGV. This CDR3 is built from 16 residues. The CDR3 DNA is TGTGCCAGCAGCTTGCAGGGGGCCGGGTCCACAGATACGCAGTATTTT. Its translation is CASSLQGAGSTDTQYF.

This chain uses TRBV14 with TRBJ2-1; 12 bases fit TRBD2. Looked up from germline, CDR1 is SGHDN and CDR2 is FVKESK. The CDR3 is 15 amino acids. Unmatched junction bases numbered 7, after V lost 4 bases and J lost 9 bases. The CDR3 DNA is TGTGCCAGCAGCCCGCTAGCGGGAGGGCTGTTTGAGCAGTTCTTC. Protein product: CASSPLAGGLFEQFF.

The J gene is TRBJ1-6, the V gene TRBV2; 7 positions match TRBD1. The ends lost 6 bases at V and 7 bases at J; junction bases unmatched: 9. This CDR3 spans 15 amino acids. The germline gives CDR1 SNHLY, CDR2 FYNNEI. The CDR3 protein is CASRKEDRRNSPLHF. The DNA for the CDR3 is TGTGCCAGCAGGAAAGAGGACAGGCGGAATTCACCCCTCCACTTT.

The chain employs TRBV7-2 and TRBJ2-1, with a tentative D call TRBD2 (6 bases). V was shortened by 6 bases and J by 9 bases, with 18 bases between the two germline ends. The CDR3 contains 14 residues. CDR1 is SGHTA, CDR2 FQGNSA, per germline. DNA for the CDR3: TGTGCCAGCAGTTCCCCGGGACTCTTCACTGAGCAGTTCTTC. It codes for CASSSPGLFTEQFF. The variable domain in full, with the rest retrieved from reference TRBV7-2 and TRBJ2-1, is GAGVSQSPSNKVTEKGKDVELRCDPISGHTALYWYRQSLGQGLEFLIYFQGNSAPDKSGLPSDRFSAERTGGSVSTLTIQRTQQEDSAVYLCASSSPGLFTEQFFGPGTRLTVL.

V usage is TRBV24-1 and J usage is TRBJ1-1; TRBD1 matches 7 bases. Trimming at V came to 5 bases and at J to 3 bases, leaving 2 bases not matched to a gene. Germline CDR1 and CDR2: KGHDR and SFDVKD. The CDR3 loop spans 13 amino acids. In nucleotides, the CDR3 is TGTGCCACCAGTGGCCAGGGGGACACTGAAGCTTTCTTT. Amino acids: CATSGQGDTEAFF.

The V and J genes are TRBV7-8 and TRBJ2-7; D is ambiguous. The CDR3 spans 14 residues. Germline values: CDR1 SGHVS, CDR2 FQNEAQ. Trimming left V 0 bases short and J 4 bases short, with 10 bases between. The CDR3 DNA sequence: TGTGCCAGCAGCTTAGCGGTAGTTCGGTACGAGCAGTACTTC. Its protein product is CASSLAVVRYEQYF.

The chain has TRBV30 and TRBJ1-1, with unresolved D. CDR1 is GTSNPN, CDR2 SVGIG, per germline (reference sequence). Trimming shortened V by 2 bases and J by 0 bases, and 13 bases separated the two germline ends. The CDR3 totals 15 residues. CDR3 sequence: CAWSPISIMNTEAFF. The CDR3 DNA reads as TGTGCCTGGAGTCCCATCAGTATCATGAACACTGAAGCTTTCTTT.